The text below deals with one T cell receptor (beta chain). These data are taken from a study of blood T cell repertoires in COVID-19. The repertoire was sequenced with immunoSEQ multiplex PCR; TCRdb's copy has only in-frame clones and lacks some. The sample lists about 94,000 clones, around 81% occurring once. Germline CDR1 reads SGHTA; CDR2 reads FQGNSA. CDR3 length: 15 residues. Between the trimmed V and J ends, which lost 2 bases and 7 bases, there was a span of 14 bases. The TCR originated in a man aged 60 to 75 with acute or convalescent COVID-19. Sequenced material: peripheral blood. The chain links TRBV7-2 to TRBJ2-2, with D tentatively TRBD2 (6 bases). DNA for the CDR3: TGTGCCAGCAGCTTAAATTCCGTGCGGGGCGGGGAGCTGTTTTTT. Protein: CASSLNSVRGGELFF.